Described below is a single T cell receptor beta chain sequence and its context. The antigen remains undetermined. TCRdb's table, derived via immunoSEQ multiplex PCR, lists solely in-frame clones and lacks some. Here the sample spans 100,000 to 150,000 clones, approximately 89% being singletons. The sample is drawn from a study of T cell responses to AZD1222 COVID-19 vaccine. Points from the study as a whole: All repertoire sampling was performed exclusively after the peak T cell response. A reported finding is that nearly half of spike-specific TCRs target unmutated variant regions. Baseline seropositivity characterized only a handful of AZD1222 recipients.

This TCR came from an adult in good health. Sequencing was performed on peripheral blood, taken on day 0 of AZD1222 vaccination.

CDR3 DNA: TGTGCCTGGAGAGGGACAGGGGGCAATGGCTACACCTTC. This gives the protein CAWRGTGGNGYTF. V gene TRBV30 combines with J gene TRBJ1-2, with 12 nucleotides matching TRBD1. The V gene's germline CDR1 is GTSNPN and CDR2 SVGIG (reference sequence). This CDR3 has 13 amino acids. V shed 3 bases and J 6 bases; nucleotides not matched to a gene: 2.